The rows below give T cell receptor beta chains drawn from one sample of a study of CD8+CD57+ T cells in acquired aplastic anemia. MiXCR, run by TCRdb on the reads, gives a single entry per CDR3 protein. This sample has around 140,000 distinct CDR3 sequences; less than 45% occur once, and the top ten carry roughly 8.4%. The sample was sorted CD4+, CD8+, or CD8+CD57+ T cells (not recorded which) from PBMCs. The receptors were sampled from a human donor in good health, serving as a control. Both conserved end residues are part of each CDR3. Fields, in order: clone size, D gene, J gene, V gene, CDR3 DNA, CDR3 protein. A D gene is named only where the DNA matches it firmly. The size field is filled for only some rows; it gives once, few, many or a size class.

clone size: .
D gene: .
J gene: TRBJ2-1
V gene: TRBV19
CDR3 DNA: TGTGCCAGTAGCGAGGGGGGCCCCTCCTACAATGAGCAGTTCTTC
CDR3 protein: CASSEGGPSYNEQFF

clone size: many
D gene: .
J gene: TRBJ2-3
V gene: TRBV5-1
CDR3 DNA: TGCGCCAGCCGCCCAAGCGGCCCCCAAGATACGCAGTATTTT
CDR3 protein: CASRPSGPQDTQYF

clone size: few
D gene: .
J gene: TRBJ1-1
V gene: TRBV6-5
CDR3 DNA: TGTGCCAGCAGTTACGGGCAGGGGATCCCATCTGAAGCTTTCTTT
CDR3 protein: CASSYGQGIPSEAFF

clone size: many
D gene: TRBD2
J gene: TRBJ2-7
V gene: TRBV4-2
CDR3 DNA: TGTGCCAGCAGCCAAGAGCTGGGTGTGGGGGGGGCCTACGAGCAGTACTTC
CDR3 protein: CASSQELGVGGAYEQYF

clone size: many
D gene: TRBD1
J gene: TRBJ1-6
V gene: TRBV12-3/TRBV12-4
CDR3 DNA: TGTGCCAGCAGTGCTAACCGGGACAGACATTCACCCCTCCACTTT
CDR3 protein: CASSANRDRHSPLHF

clone size: .
D gene: .
J gene: TRBJ1-1
V gene: TRBV7-9
CDR3 DNA: TGTGCTAGAGAGGGGATGAACACTGAAGCTTTCTTT
CDR3 protein: CAREGMNTEAFF

clone size: many
D gene: .
J gene: TRBJ1-5
V gene: TRBV2
CDR3 DNA: TGTGCCAGCAGGGTGACATCCGACCAGCCCCAGCATTTT
CDR3 protein: CASRVTSDQPQHF

clone size: many
D gene: TRBD2
J gene: TRBJ2-1
V gene: TRBV19
CDR3 DNA: TGTGCCAGTAGTCCAACCCGCATAGCGGGAGACTTGGGAGAGCAGTTCTTC
CDR3 protein: CASSPTRIAGDLGEQFF

clone size: .
D gene: .
J gene: TRBJ2-7
V gene: TRBV6-1
CDR3 DNA: TGTGCCAGCCCGAGCGGACTCACGACACACGAGCAGTACTTC
CDR3 protein: CASPSGLTTHEQYF

clone size: many
D gene: .
J gene: TRBJ2-5
V gene: TRBV5-5
CDR3 DNA: TGTGCCAGCAGCAGGGAGGCTAGCTCTGGGGAGACCCAGTACTTC
CDR3 protein: CASSREASSGETQYF

clone size: many
D gene: .
J gene: TRBJ1-5
V gene: TRBV20-1
CDR3 DNA: TGCAGTGCTAGAAGTACGAGCAATCAGCCCCAGCATTTT
CDR3 protein: CSARSTSNQPQHF

clone size: .
D gene: TRBD1
J gene: TRBJ2-7
V gene: TRBV20-1
CDR3 DNA: TGCAGTGCTAGAGACGGGGACAGGGGGAACGAGCAGTACTTC
CDR3 protein: CSARDGDRGNEQYF

clone size: many
D gene: .
J gene: TRBJ2-5
V gene: TRBV3-1
CDR3 DNA: TGTGCCAGCAGCCATTTGGCCAGGGCAGCGCAGACCCAGTACTTC
CDR3 protein: CASSHLARAAQTQYF

clone size: .
D gene: .
J gene: TRBJ1-1
V gene: TRBV16
CDR3 DNA: TGTGCCAGCAGCCAACGAGGGGGGAATACGAACACTGAAGCTTTCTTT
CDR3 protein: CASSQRGGNTNTEAFF

clone size: .
D gene: TRBD1
J gene: TRBJ1-1
V gene: TRBV24-1
CDR3 DNA: TGTGCCACCGGTGATTTCGGGACAGGGGCCACTGAAGCTTTCTTT
CDR3 protein: CATGDFGTGATEAFF

clone size: .
D gene: TRBD1
J gene: TRBJ2-1
V gene: TRBV11-2
CDR3 DNA: TGTGCCAGCAGCTTAGTGTGGGACAGATCCTACAATGAGCAGCTCTTC
CDR3 protein: CASSLVWDRSYNEQLF

clone size: many
D gene: .
J gene: TRBJ2-3
V gene: TRBV28
CDR3 DNA: TGTGCCAGCAGTGGGGGTACGGGCACAGATACGCAGTATTTT
CDR3 protein: CASSGGTGTDTQYF

clone size: .
D gene: TRBD1
J gene: TRBJ1-1
V gene: TRBV19
CDR3 DNA: TGTGCCAGTACCTATCCGGGACAGAGGAACACTGAAGCTTTCTTT
CDR3 protein: CASTYPGQRNTEAFF

clone size: many
D gene: TRBD2
J gene: TRBJ2-7
V gene: TRBV20-1
CDR3 DNA: TGCAGTGCCGGACTAGCGGGAGGGTACGAGCAGTACTTC
CDR3 protein: CSAGLAGGYEQYF

clone size: many
D gene: .
J gene: TRBJ2-7
V gene: TRBV5-8
CDR3 DNA: TGTGCCAGCAGCTTGGGGCCGGGGCCCACCTACGAGCAGTACTTC
CDR3 protein: CASSLGPGPTYEQYF

clone size: many
D gene: .
J gene: TRBJ1-1
V gene: TRBV11-2
CDR3 DNA: TGTGCCAGCAGCAACTCCCTTGGGGTTGAAGCTTTCTTT
CDR3 protein: CASSNSLGVEAFF

clone size: .
D gene: .
J gene: TRBJ2-3
V gene: TRBV7-6
CDR3 DNA: TGTGCCAGCACCAAGACGAGAGGGGGCACAGATACGCAGTATTTT
CDR3 protein: CASTKTRGGTDTQYF

clone size: .
D gene: TRBD2
J gene: TRBJ2-1
V gene: TRBV29-1
CDR3 DNA: TGCAGCGTTGGGCAACTAGCGGGGGGTAGTAATGAGCAGTTCTTC
CDR3 protein: CSVGQLAGGSNEQFF

clone size: .
D gene: .
J gene: TRBJ2-7
V gene: TRBV10-3
CDR3 DNA: TGTGCCATCATGTCCGGCTACGAGCAGTACTTC
CDR3 protein: CAIMSGYEQYF

clone size: many
D gene: .
J gene: TRBJ1-3
V gene: TRBV25-1
CDR3 DNA: TGTGCCAGCAGTGATATAGAGGGGACAGGAAACACCATATATTTT
CDR3 protein: CASSDIEGTGNTIYF

clone size: .
D gene: .
J gene: TRBJ2-5
V gene: TRBV2
CDR3 DNA: TGTGCCACCCTAGGAGGAGAACAAGAGACCCAGTACTTC
CDR3 protein: CATLGGEQETQYF

clone size: many
D gene: TRBD1
J gene: TRBJ1-5
V gene: TRBV24-1
CDR3 DNA: TGTGCCACCAGTGAGGGGGGACAGGGGGCGCTTCAGCCCCAGCATTTT
CDR3 protein: CATSEGGQGALQPQHF

clone size: .
D gene: .
J gene: TRBJ2-5
V gene: TRBV2
CDR3 DNA: TGTGCCAGCGGCGGGGGCAGGGCTGGGACCCAGTACTTC
CDR3 protein: CASGGGRAGTQYF

clone size: .
D gene: .
J gene: TRBJ1-2
V gene: TRBV19
CDR3 DNA: TGTGCCAGTAGTATAGAGGGTAACTATGGCTACACCTTC
CDR3 protein: CASSIEGNYGYTF

clone size: few
D gene: TRBD1
J gene: TRBJ1-2
V gene: TRBV24-1
CDR3 DNA: TGTGCCACCAGTGGCGAGACCGGGACAGGGGGCGAGGGCTACACCTTC
CDR3 protein: CATSGETGTGGEGYTF

clone size: many
D gene: .
J gene: TRBJ1-2
V gene: TRBV12-3/TRBV12-4
CDR3 DNA: TGTGCCAGCAGTCCCCATCATCGGGGCGGAGGCTACACCTTC
CDR3 protein: CASSPHHRGGGYTF

clone size: .
D gene: .
J gene: TRBJ2-7
V gene: TRBV18
CDR3 DNA: TGTGCCAGCTCACCACGGGTTCTTGGAGGGGGCGACCTACCGGGCTACGAGCAGTACTTC
CDR3 protein: CASSPRVLGGGDLPGYEQYF

clone size: many
D gene: .
J gene: TRBJ2-2
V gene: TRBV5-1
CDR3 DNA: TGCGCCAGCAGCTTCGTGGCCGGGACCGGGGAGCTGTTTTTT
CDR3 protein: CASSFVAGTGELFF